This is a list of T cell receptor beta chains from one sample in a study of T cell repertoires in cytomegalovirus infection. TCRdb fed the reads into MiXCR, producing one record per CDR3 protein. The sample records fewer than 550,000 distinct CDR3 sequences, approximately 16% being singletons. Material: CD8+ T cells from PBMCs. Receptors originate from a human donor in good health (CMV status not recorded). Some clones in this sample may be carry-over from other donors' samples. Both conserved end residues are part of each CDR3. Each record gives: V gene, J gene, D gene, CDR3 protein. D genes are given only for firm matches.

TRBV27	TRBJ2-1	NA	CAIGGGYYNEQFF
TRBV7-9	TRBJ2-7	NA	CASSPPDKLYEQYF
TRBV9	TRBJ1-1	NA	CASSAPGRHTEAFF
TRBV7-8	TRBJ1-1	NA	CASSSFGTEAFF
TRBV28	TRBJ2-7	TRBD1	CASSYRTGGHEQYF
TRBV4-2	TRBJ2-1	NA	CASSQAVLAYNEQFF
TRBV13	TRBJ1-3	NA	CASSWGGLSGNTIYF
TRBV7-8	TRBJ2-1	NA	CASSLEASNEQFF
TRBV15	TRBJ1-5	NA	CATGAGWNQPQHF
TRBV5-4	TRBJ2-7	NA	CASSTGPTTYEQYF
TRBV6-1	TRBJ1-2	NA	CASREYGYTF
TRBV4-1	TRBJ2-5	NA	CASSQEALVQETQYF
TRBV5-1	TRBJ2-2	NA	CASSLGPNGELFF
TRBV7-6	TRBJ1-2	TRBD1	CASSLGTGGYNYGYTF
TRBV12-3/TRBV12-4	TRBJ2-7	TRBD1	CASGLYRGRAFEQYF
TRBV20-1	TRBJ2-7	TRBD2	CSARELAGTDPYEQYF
TRBV12-3/TRBV12-4	TRBJ1-1	TRBD1	CASRQGWVNTEAFF
TRBV10-3	TRBJ2-7	NA	CAISGRSCYEPYF
TRBV6-5	TRBJ2-7	TRBD2	CASRKGLAGAHSYEQYF
TRBV2	TRBJ2-6	NA	CASSARISGANVLTF
TRBV5-1	TRBJ2-7	NA	CASSLDGGEDEQYF
TRBV2	TRBJ2-1	TRBD1	CASEIGQGARNEQFF
TRBV6-1	TRBJ2-5	NA	CASSEWGLGERRLETQYF
TRBV6-2/TRBV6-3	TRBJ2-1	TRBD2	CASSYSRRGAILAGGDEQFF